This TCR beta chain was documented in a study of beta chain features in type 1 diabetes. General observations from the study: Shorter TCRB CDR3s, moderately but significantly so, were found in Type 1 diabetes patients in all four CD4+ subsets. Resolution of whether HLA type affects TCRB rearrangement was not achieved here.

In all sorted populations, purity surpassed 95%. Unmatched junction bases numbered 7, after V lost 6 bases and J lost 9 bases. Germline V lookup: CDR1 KGHSH, CDR2 LQKENI. The length of the CDR3 is 14 residues. Worth noting for this clone: Antigen: not known.

cDNA synthesis used the whole RNA isolate, giving expressed TCRB sequences. Clones were sequenced by immunoSEQ multiplex PCR, and TCRdb holds only the in-frame ones, with some missing. The data contain 400,000 or so clones, roughly 12% of them singletons. The chain employs TRBV18 and TRBJ2-1; 11 bases align to TRBD2. The sequence was obtained from a woman under 30 with type 1 diabetes. The sequenced material came from naive CD4+ T cells from blood. The CDR3 sequence is CASSPTSGRSEQFF. The CDR3 nucleotides read TGTGCCAGCTCCCCAACTAGCGGGAGATCTGAGCAGTTCTTC.